A selection of T cell receptor beta chains follows, all from one sample in a study of blood T cell repertoires in COVID-19. Profiling relied on immunoSEQ multiplex PCR, and the TCRdb table lists in-frame clones only, not all of them. The table shows almost 35,000 clones, with approximately 80% occurring only once. The sequencing sample was made of peripheral blood. Receptors were obtained from a man of 80 years or more with acute or convalescent COVID-19. Each CDR3 is given with its conserved first and last residue. D genes are given only for firm matches. For some rows the clone size is stated as once, few or many, or as a class when expanded; others skip it.

TRBV18,NA,TRBJ1-1,NA,TGTGCCAGCTCACCGAACACAGGGAACACTGAAGCTTTCTTT,CASSPNTGNTEAFF
TRBV4-3,NA,TRBJ1-5,NA,TGCGCCAGCAGCCAAGATTCGGGGGTCAATCAGCCCCAGCATTTT,CASSQDSGVNQPQHF
TRBV6-2/TRBV6-3,NA,TRBJ2-7,TRBD2,TGTGCCAGCAGTTCTCAACTAGGGACTAGCGGATCCTACGAGCAGTACTTC,CASSSQLGTSGSYEQYF
TRBV18,NA,TRBJ1-5,NA,TGTGCCAGCTCCCTAAGAGATGATAGCAATCAGCCCCAGCATTTT,CASSLRDDSNQPQHF
TRBV2,NA,TRBJ2-2,NA,TGTGCCAGCAATTCTCAGGGAAACACCGGGGAGCTGTTTTTT,CASNSQGNTGELFF
TRBV5-1,NA,TRBJ2-5,TRBD1,TGCGCCAGCAGCTCCGGACAGGAGGAGACCCAGTACTTC,CASSSGQEETQYF
TRBV30,NA,TRBJ2-1,TRBD1,TGTGCCTGGACCCCTTTCACCGGGACAGGCCCGTTCTTC,CAWTPFTGTGPFF
TRBV4-1,NA,TRBJ2-7,NA,TGCGCCAGCAGCCAAGAAGGGAGCTCCTACGAGCAGTACTTC,CASSQEGSSYEQYF
TRBV9,NA,TRBJ2-3,NA,TGTGCCAGCAGCGCCGCTACCCACACAGATACGCAGTATTTT,CASSAATHTDTQYF
TRBV6-5,NA,TRBJ1-4,NA,TGTGCCAGCAGGGACACAGGATGGGATGAAAAACTGTTTTTT,CASRDTGWDEKLFF
TRBV10-1,NA,TRBJ2-6,NA,TGCGCCAGTGATAAACGTGAGGGAGGCCCCAACGTCCTGACTTTC,CASDKREGGPNVLTF
TRBV18,few,TRBJ1-6,TRBD1,TGTGCCAGCTCACTCAGACAGGGTGGGGATTCACCCCTCCACTTT,CASSLRQGGDSPLHF
TRBV12-3/TRBV12-4,NA,TRBJ2-7,NA,TGTGCCAGCAGTCAGACAGGCGAGCAGTACTTC,CASSQTGEQYF
TRBV9,few,TRBJ2-1,NA,TGTGCCAGCAGCGCAGTGGGGGCTTCGTACAATGAGCAGTTCTTC,CASSAVGASYNEQFF
TRBV28,few,TRBJ1-5,NA,TGTGCCAGCCGACGGGAACGGACAGCCAGCAATCAGCCCCAGCATTTT,CASRRERTASNQPQHF
TRBV6-6,NA,TRBJ1-2,TRBD1,TGTGCCAGCAGTTACTCTAGACAGGGGGCTGGTACTGGCTACACCTTC,CASSYSRQGAGTGYTF
TRBV6-2/TRBV6-3,once,TRBJ2-2,TRBD2,TGTGCCAGCAGTTACGCGGGAGGGTTCACCGGGGAGCTGTTTTTT,CASSYAGGFTGELFF
TRBV2,few,TRBJ1-2,NA,TGTGCCAGCAGTGCCGACATGGGCGGCTACACCTTC,CASSADMGGYTF
TRBV6-5,few,TRBJ1-6,TRBD1,TGTGCCAGCAGGATGACAGGGAATTCACCCCTCCACTTT,CASRMTGNSPLHF
TRBV30,NA,TRBJ2-2,TRBD2,TGTGCCTGGAGAACAGGACTAGACACCGGGGAGCTGTTTTTT,CAWRTGLDTGELFF
TRBV6-6,once,TRBJ1-6,TRBD1,TGTGCCAGCAGACCGGGACAGGGCTCCTATAATTCACCCCTCCACTTT,CASRPGQGSYNSPLHF
TRBV30,NA,TRBJ2-1,NA,TGTGCCTGGAGAAGGCTAGCGCGCTCCCGGGAGCAGTTCTTC,CAWRRLARSREQFF
TRBV30,NA,TRBJ2-5,TRBD2,TGTGCCTGGAGCCGGAGCGGGGGGGCCGGAGAGACCCAGTACTTC,CAWSRSGGAGETQYF
TRBV6-2/TRBV6-3,NA,TRBJ2-2,NA,TGTGCCAGCAGTTACCAGAGGGATACCGGGGAGCTGTTTTTT,CASSYQRDTGELFF
TRBV2,NA,TRBJ2-1,TRBD2,TGTGCCAGCAGTGAAGCGCTTATGACTAGCGGGAGTCGGTGGAATGAGCAGTTCTTC,CASSEALMTSGSRWNEQFF
TRBV28,once,TRBJ2-7,NA,TGTGCCAGCAGTATTTCGACAGGTTTCTACGAGCAGTACTTC,CASSISTGFYEQYF
TRBV21-1,few,TRBJ2-1,NA,TGTGCCAGCAGCTATCTGCCGGGACTAGCGGGCTACAATGAGCAGTTCTTC,CASSYLPGLAGYNEQFF
TRBV5-1,once,TRBJ2-5,NA,TGCGCCAGCAGCTTGTCGGGGGCCCAGTACTTC,CASSLSGAQYF
TRBV10-3,NA,TRBJ1-6,NA,TGTGCCATCAGTGAGTACGGGACACTCGACTCACCCCTCCACTTT,CAISEYGTLDSPLHF
TRBV19,NA,TRBJ1-4,NA,TGTGCCAGTAGGCCCGGACAAGGGGCGCTGACTAATGAAAAACTGTTTTTT,CASRPGQGALTNEKLFF
TRBV11-1,NA,TRBJ2-5,NA,TGTGCCAGCAGCTTAGAATCAGGGGAAGAGACCCAGTACTTC,CASSLESGEETQYF
TRBV7-9,NA,TRBJ1-6,TRBD1,TGTGCCAGCAGCTTAACAGGGGATTCACCCCTCCACTTT,CASSLTGDSPLHF
TRBV6-5,NA,TRBJ1-2,NA,TGTGCCAGCAGTTACATTGACAGTGGCGACTACACCTTC,CASSYIDSGDYTF
TRBV9,few,TRBJ2-7,TRBD1,TGTGCCAGCAGCGTAGGACAGGGGTGGGAGCAGTACTTC,CASSVGQGWEQYF